These 18 T cell receptor beta chains originate from one sample sequenced in a study of blood T cells in healthy people across ages. Next came a second PCR, run for about 6 to 11 cycles, which used a sample-barcoded 5' primer along with a J-beta primer mix. TCRdb recomputed calls from the 5' RACE reads with MiXCR, one row per CDR3 protein. Of under 850,000 distinct CDR3 sequences in the sample, about 34% were seen once. Sequenced input: blood. These receptors originate from a man in his late teens or twenties in good health.

The chain uses TRBV20-1 and TRBJ2-5; D is unresolved. The CDR3 is 15 residues long. Germline lookup yields CDR1 DFQATT and CDR2 SNEGSKA (reference sequence). Between the trimmed V and J ends, which lost 0 bases and 7 bases, there was a span of 18 bases. The CDR3 is CSAREASLRSGTQYF. The DNA for the CDR3 is TGCAGTGCTAGAGAAGCCAGTCTCCGGTCTGGGACCCAGTACTTC.

The V call is TRBV4-2, the J call TRBJ1-1; no firm D call. The CDR3 is made up of 15 amino acids. Germline values: CDR1 LGHNA, CDR2 YNFKEQ. The V and J ends lost 0 bases and 3 bases respectively, with 11 bases between them. The CDR3 DNA follows: TGTGCCAGCAGCCAAGAGAAGGGCAGCTACACTGAAGCTTTCTTT. Translation: CASSQEKGSYTEAFF.

This clonotype was seen a single time. The chain recombines TRBV7-2 with TRBJ1-5, with D possibly matching TRBD1 (5 bases). There are 16 residues in the CDR3. CDR1 SGHTA and CDR2 FQGNSA come from the germline V gene. Trimming took 4 bases from V and 2 from J, leaving 15 bases between them. The chain's CDR3 is CASSWGGGRGNQPQHF. Written as DNA, the CDR3 is TGTGCCAGCAGCTGGGGGGGTGGACGGGGCAATCAGCCCCAGCATTTT.

This chain connects TRBV29-1 to TRBJ1-2, with a tentative D call TRBD1 (6 bases). CDR3 length: 12 residues. The V end lost 5 bases, the J end lost 6 bases, and 13 bases lay between the germline ends. Germline CDR1 and CDR2: SQVTM and ANQGSEA. CDR3 in amino acids: CSVQQGFNGYTF. Written as DNA, the CDR3 is TGCAGCGTTCAACAGGGATTCAATGGCTACACCTTC.

This clonotype showed up many times. This sequence joins TRBV4-3 and TRBJ1-6; D gene unclear. V was cut by 4 bases and J by 6 bases, with 13 bases left in between. This CDR3 contains 15 residues. Germline values: CDR1 LGHNA, CDR2 YSLEER. CDR3 sequence reads: CASSLLEGFNSPLHF. The CDR3 nucleotides are TGCGCCAGCAGCCTATTAGAGGGTTTTAATTCACCCCTCCACTTT.

This clonotype was seen ten or more times. The genes are TRBV29-1 and TRBJ2-1; 8 bases are a match to TRBD2. CDR1 SQVTM and CDR2 ANQGSEA come from the germline V gene. This CDR3 comprises 13 residues. Trimming cost V 1 base and J 4 bases; bases outside gene matches: 0. DNA of the CDR3: TGCAGCGTTGAAGCGGGGGGGTACAATGAGCAGTTCTTC. This gives the protein CSVEAGGYNEQFF.

This clonotype was observed a handful of times. This rearrangement joins TRBV7-2 to TRBJ2-1; D may be TRBD1 (5 bases). The CDR3 length is 15 residues. Between the trimmed V and J ends, which lost 5 bases and 3 bases, there was a span of 14 bases. Germline V gives CDR1 SGHTA, CDR2 FQGNSA. The CDR3 protein is CASSRSRVGYNEQFF. The CDR3 DNA follows: TGTGCCAGCAGCCGTTCCAGGGTGGGCTACAATGAGCAGTTCTTC.

With respect to this clonotype: A read error may be the cause here, since a much bigger clone is one base away. The chain combines TRBV6-5 with TRBJ2-7; D possibly corresponds to TRBD1 (5 bases). Germline loops: CDR1 MNHEY, CDR2 SVGAGI. The CDR3 length is 14 residues. V was pared by 5 bases and J by 0 bases, with 11 bases between. The CDR3 spells CASSDDRGSYEQYF. The CDR3 region has the DNA TGTGCCAGCAGTGATGACAGAGGCTCCTACGAGCAGTACTTC.

The gene calls are TRBV30 and TRBJ1-2; perhaps TRBD1 as D (6 bases). Germline CDR1 reads GTSNPN; CDR2 reads SVGIG (reference sequence). The CDR3 is 13 amino acids. V shed 7 bases and J shed 1 base, with 13 bases lying between them. The CDR3 sequence is CAFLGAHNYGYTF. CDR3 DNA sequence: TGTGCCTTTCTGGGGGCTCATAACTATGGCTACACCTTC.

Ten or more counts support this clonotype. The chain employs TRBV11-3 and TRBJ2-1; D unclear. V was shortened by 5 bases and J by 5 bases, with 7 bases between the two germline ends. Germline V gives CDR1 SGHNT, CDR2 YENEEA. CDR3 length equals 12 residues. For the CDR3, the DNA is TGTGCCAGCAGCGGGTGGAACAATGAGCAGTTCTTC. Encoded protein: CASSGWNNEQFF.

The rearrangement links TRBV7-2 to TRBJ2-3, with D maybe TRBD2 (6 bases). CDR1 and CDR2 (germline): SGHTA, FQGNSA. Trimming cost V 5 bases and J 4 bases, with 19 bases left between them. The CDR3 extends over 16 amino acids. CDR3 coding DNA: TGTGCCAGCAGCGGCCCCACTAGACCTAGCGCAGATACGCAGTATTTT. It specifies CASSGPTRPSADTQYF. The full variable domain, completed using reference TRBV7-2 and TRBJ2-3, is GAGVSQSPSNKVTEKGKDVELRCDPISGHTALYWYRQSLGQGLEFLIYFQGNSAPDKSGLPSDRFSAERTGGSVSTLTIQRTQQEDSAVYLCASSGPTRPSADTQYFGPGTRLTVL.

The chain employs TRBV12-3 or TRBV12-4 and TRBJ2-5; D unresolved. Trimming shortened V by 6 bases and J by 11 bases, and 28 bases separated the two germline ends. The CDR3 runs to 16 residues. Written as DNA, the CDR3 is TGTGCCAGCAGCTCACCGGTGGTAACCCATGGGGATGAGCAGTACTTC. It translates to CASSSPVVTHGDEQYF.

In its sample, this clonotype was seen a few times. The chain has TRBV7-9 and TRBJ1-2; 9 bases are a match to TRBD1. The length of the CDR3 is 13 residues. Germline-derived CDR1 and CDR2 are SEHNR and FQNEAQ (reference sequence). With 4 bases clipped from V and 8 bases from J, the junction kept 5 bases outside the gene matches. The CDR3 DNA is TGTGCCAGCAGCTCCGGGACAGGGATCGGCTACACCTTC. It translates to CASSSGTGIGYTF.

Notes on this clonotype: Possible read error: a much larger clone is one base away. This chain uses TRBV7-2 with TRBJ2-1; tentatively, D is TRBD1 or TRBD2 (5 bases each). The assigned J gene may be wrong: the sequence end matches TRBJ2-7 better. Germline V lookup: CDR1 SGHTA, CDR2 FQGNSA. The CDR3 contains 14 residues. The CDR3 region is CASKRGPHYNEQYF. CDR3 nucleotide sequence: TGTGCCAGCAAAAGGGGACCCCATTACAATGAGCAGTACTTC.

A word on this clonotype: A much larger clone sits a single nucleotide away, making a read error possible. This chain joins TRBV2 and TRBJ2-1; no clear D gene. The CDR3 sequence is 13 residues long. V was pared by 4 bases and J by 13 bases, with 17 bases between. Germline CDR1 is SNHLY and CDR2 is FYNNEI. For the CDR3, the DNA is TGTGCCAGCAGTGTGGGAACTCAAGAGACCCAGTTCTTC. It translates to CASSVGTQETQFF.

The rearrangement joins TRBV5-1 to TRBJ2-3, with 8 bases matching TRBD2. V shed 3 bases, J shed 2 bases, and the junction held 2 bases outside the gene matches. The V gene's germline CDR1 is SGHRS and CDR2 YFSETQ. The CDR3 has 14 residues. The CDR3 nucleotides are TGCGCCAGCAGCTCGGGGGGGACCACAGATACGCAGTATTTT. Translating gives CASSSGGTTDTQYF.

This rearrangement joins TRBV20-1 to TRBJ2-1, with D perhaps TRBD2 (7 bases). Germline V gene data show CDR1 as DFQATT and CDR2 as SNEGSKA (reference sequence). The V and J ends lost 5 bases and 6 bases respectively, with 14 bases between them. This CDR3 contains 13 residues. The CDR3 DNA sequence: TGCAGTGCTGGCCTAGGGGGGGCCAATGAGCAGTTCTTC. It encodes CSAGLGGANEQFF.

The rearrangement joins TRBV20-1 to TRBJ1-1; D perhaps matches TRBD1 (6 bases). The CDR3 loop spans 13 amino acids. Looked up from germline, CDR1 is DFQATT and CDR2 is SNEGSKA (reference sequence). With 3 bases removed from V and 4 bases from J, the gap between germline ends came to 12 bases. Here the CDR3 DNA reads TGCAGTGCTAGCGGGGGCCCGGCCACTGAAGCTTTCTTT. Translating gives CSASGGPATEAFF.